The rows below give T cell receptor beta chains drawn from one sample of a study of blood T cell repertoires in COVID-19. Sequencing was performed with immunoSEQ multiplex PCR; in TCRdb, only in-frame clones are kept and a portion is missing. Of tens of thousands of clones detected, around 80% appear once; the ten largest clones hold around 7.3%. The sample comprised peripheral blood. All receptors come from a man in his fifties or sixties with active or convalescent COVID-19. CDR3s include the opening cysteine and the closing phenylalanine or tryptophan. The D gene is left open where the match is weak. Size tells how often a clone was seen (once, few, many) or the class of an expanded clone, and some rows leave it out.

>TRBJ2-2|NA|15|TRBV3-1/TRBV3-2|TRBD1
CASSQETGWSGELFF
TGTGCCAGCAGCCAAGAGACAGGGTGGTCCGGGGAGCTGTTTTTT
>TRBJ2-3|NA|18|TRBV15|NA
CATSRDSGAGAGTDTQYF
TGTGCCACCAGCAGAGATAGTGGGGCGGGGGCCGGCACAGATACGCAGTATTTT
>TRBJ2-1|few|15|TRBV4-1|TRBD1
CASSQADRERNEQFF
TGCGCCAGCAGCCAGGCTGACAGGGAGCGGAATGAGCAGTTCTTC
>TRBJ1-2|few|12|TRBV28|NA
CASTGAGYGYTF
TGTGCCAGCACAGGGGCAGGGTATGGCTACACCTTC
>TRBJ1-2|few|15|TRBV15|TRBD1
CATSNRGGGEDGYTF
TGTGCCACCAGCAACCGAGGAGGGGGCGAGGATGGCTACACCTTC
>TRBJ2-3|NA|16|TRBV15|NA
CATSRERGGSTDTQYF
TGTGCCACCAGCAGAGAGAGAGGGGGTAGCACAGATACGCAGTATTTT
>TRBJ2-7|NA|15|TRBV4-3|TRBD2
CASSQGGEGIYEQYF
TGCGCCAGCAGCCAAGGAGGGGAGGGGATCTACGAGCAGTACTTC
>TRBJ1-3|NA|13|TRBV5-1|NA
CASSPSSGNTIYF
TGCGCCAGCAGTCCGTCCTCTGGAAACACCATATATTTT
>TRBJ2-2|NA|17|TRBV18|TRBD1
CASSPLTGTGNTGELFF
TGTGCCAGCTCACCATTGACCGGGACAGGGAACACCGGGGAGCTGTTTTTT
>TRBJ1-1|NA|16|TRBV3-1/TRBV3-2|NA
CASSQEGRGGNTEAFF
TGTGCCAGCAGCCAAGAAGGGCGGGGTGGGAACACTGAAGCTTTCTTT
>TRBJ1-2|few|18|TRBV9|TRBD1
CASRRNLLWDSGNYGYTF
TGTGCCAGCAGACGTAACCTTCTTTGGGACAGCGGTAACTATGGCTACACCTTC
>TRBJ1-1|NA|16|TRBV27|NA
CASSLMGAASNTEAFF
TGTGCCAGCAGTCTTATGGGAGCGGCGTCGAACACTGAAGCTTTCTTT
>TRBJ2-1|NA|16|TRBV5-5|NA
CASSLYSLPMGDEQFF
TGTGCCAGCAGCTTGTACAGTCTCCCGATGGGCGATGAGCAGTTCTTC
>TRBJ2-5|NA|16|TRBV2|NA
CASKIRGTEGSETQYF
TGTGCCAGCAAGATTAGAGGGACTGAGGGTTCGGAGACCCAGTACTTC
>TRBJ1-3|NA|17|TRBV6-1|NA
CASSEVPQGGSGNTIYF
TGTGCCAGCAGTGAAGTCCCGCAGGGAGGCTCTGGAAACACCATATATTTT
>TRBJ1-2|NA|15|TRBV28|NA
CASSPLGEGRDGYTF
TGTGCCAGCAGTCCACTAGGGGAGGGAAGGGATGGCTACACCTTC
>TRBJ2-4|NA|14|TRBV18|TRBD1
CASSPGTDKNIQYF
TGTGCCAGCTCACCCGGGACAGACAAAAACATTCAGTACTTC